Following are 30 T cell receptor beta chains from one sample sequenced in a study of graft-versus-host responses after intestinal transplantation. Antigen specificity for these receptors is unknown. Sequenced by immunoSEQ multiplex PCR; TCRdb stores in-frame clones only, minus some. The table lists tens of thousands of clones, about 94% of them singletons, with 0.38% in the top ten. Source: unstimulated CD4+ T cells sorted from spleen or lymph node cells, taken before transplant. The receptor source for this set is a human donor who was the organ donor for an intestinal transplant.

The chain joins TRBV4-1 to TRBJ2-4; D is unresolved. V lost 0 bases, J lost 0 bases, and 9 bases lay in between. Per the germline V gene, CDR1 is MGHRA and CDR2 is YSYEKL. The CDR3 totals 16 residues. This CDR3 is CASSQEAILAKNIQYF. The DNA for the CDR3 is TGCGCCAGCAGCCAAGAGGCCATTTTAGCCAAAAACATTCAGTACTTC.

The chain is built from TRBV30 and TRBJ2-5; no definite D call. Germline V lookup: CDR1 GTSNPN, CDR2 SVGIG (reference sequence). CDR3 length equals 12 residues. V was trimmed by 0 bases and J by 3 bases, leaving 5 bases between them. CDR3 protein: CAWSVLEETQYF. CDR3 nucleotides: TGTGCCTGGAGTGTACTCGAAGAGACCCAGTACTTC.

The rearrangement uses TRBV27 and TRBJ2-5; TRBD1 might be the D (6 bases). V lost 6 bases and J lost 4, with 9 bases in between. Germline assignment: CDR1 MNHEY and CDR2 SMNVEV (reference sequence). This CDR3 is built from 12 residues. The CDR3 nucleotides are TGTGCCAGCAGCCCACAGGGAGAGACCCAGTACTTC. This gives the protein CASSPQGETQYF.

This chain links TRBV5-4 with TRBJ2-5; 13 bases are a match to TRBD2. The V segment lost 4 bases and the J segment 4 bases; nucleotides outside the gene matches: 4. The CDR3 loop spans 15 amino acids. The germline V gene encodes CDR1 SGHNT and CDR2 YYREEE (reference sequence). The CDR3 DNA reads as TGTGCCAGCAGCGCGCGACTAGCGGGGGGAGAGACCCAGTACTTC. Protein: CASSARLAGGETQYF.

The chain uses TRBV7-2 and TRBJ1-6; D might be TRBD1 (6 bases). CDR1 is SGHTA and CDR2 is FQGNSA in the germline V gene. The CDR3 contains 15 residues. Trimming stripped 5 bases from V and 9 bases from J, with 17 bases between. The CDR3 DNA follows: TGTGCCAGCAGCATCGGGACATCGGGAGGTTCACCCCTCCACTTT. Translating it yields CASSIGTSGGSPLHF.

The J gene is TRBJ2-1, the V gene TRBV25-1; TRBD1 is a possible D gene (5 bases). Trimming shortened V by 0 bases and J by 8 bases, and 8 bases separated the two germline ends. Per the germline V gene, CDR1 is MGHDK and CDR2 is SYGVNS. CDR3 length: 13 amino acids. The CDR3 region is CASSEYREDEQFF. The CDR3 DNA is TGTGCCAGCAGTGAATACAGGGAAGATGAGCAGTTCTTC.

The V call is TRBV6-5, the J call TRBJ1-6, with 8 nucleotides matching TRBD1. CDR3 length equals 14 residues. V dropped 10 bases and J dropped 4; count of bases not matched to a gene: 6. The germline V gene has CDR1 MNHEY and CDR2 SVGAGI. CDR3 protein: CATQRQGYNSPLHF. CDR3 DNA sequence: TGTGCCACCCAGCGACAGGGGTATAATTCACCCCTCCACTTT.

This clone was detected once. The J gene is TRBJ2-3, the V gene TRBV7-3; possibly TRBD2 for D (6 bases). The CDR3 extends over 15 amino acids. The V gene's germline CDR1 is SGHTA and CDR2 FQGTGA. V lost 1 base and J 0 bases, leaving 8 bases between the germline ends. DNA of the CDR3: TGTGCCAGCAGCTTAATGGGACTTAGCACAGATACGCAGTATTTT. Translation gives CASSLMGLSTDTQYF.

The CDR3 protein is CASSLVVAGLSEQYF. The CDR3 DNA sequence: TGTGCCAGCAGTTTAGTAGTGGCGGGGCTTAGCGAGCAGTACTTC. The chain couples TRBV27 to TRBJ2-7; a weak D match, TRBD2 (6 bases). This CDR3 is 15 amino acids long. Trimming cost V 2 bases and J 6 bases, with 17 bases left between them. Per germline, CDR1 MNHEY and CDR2 SMNVEV (reference sequence).

This chain uses TRBV7-3 with TRBJ2-3; TRBD2 is a possible D gene (7 bases). Germline assignment: CDR1 SGHTA and CDR2 FQGTGA. V lost 3 bases and J lost 5, with 21 bases in between. The CDR3 covers 17 residues. CDR3 bases: TGTGCCAGCAGCTTGCTCGGGGGGCCCGACGTGTTAGATACGCAGTATTTT. Protein sequence: CASSLLGGPDVLDTQYF.

This clone was found once. The chain joins TRBV7-2 to TRBJ1-1, with D perhaps TRBD1 (5 bases). V was cut by 3 bases and J by 0 bases, with 8 bases left in between. This CDR3 comprises 14 residues. From germline, CDR1 is SGHTA and CDR2 FQGNSA. As DNA, the CDR3 is TGTGCCAGCAGCTTGGGGACTCTGAACACTGAAGCTTTCTTT. Its translation is CASSLGTLNTEAFF.

The chain couples TRBV5-1 to TRBJ1-1; possible D gene TRBD1, 5 bases. Germline CDR1 and CDR2: SGHRS and YFSETQ. Between the trimmed V and J ends, which lost 4 bases and 11 bases, there was a span of 18 bases. This CDR3 is 13 amino acids long. In DNA, the CDR3 is TGCGCCAGCAGCCGCCGGGACCCAGGTGACGCTTTCTTT. Translated: CASSRRDPGDAFF.

The chain links TRBV6-5 to TRBJ2-7; the D gene is possibly TRBD1 (6 bases). V was clipped by 5 bases and J by 2 bases, with 10 bases between them. Germline values: CDR1 MNHEY, CDR2 SVGAGI. This CDR3 region has 13 residues. CDR3 DNA: TGTGCCAGCAGTGGCCGGGACACCTACGAGCAGTACTTC. This gives the protein CASSGRDTYEQYF.

The chain employs TRBV7-2 and TRBJ2-7; D is possibly TRBD2 (6 bases). The CDR3 loop spans 14 amino acids. The V gene's germline CDR1 is SGHTA and CDR2 FQGNSA. V was pared by 7 bases and J by 2 bases, with 15 bases between. CDR3 residues: CASNQRGFTYEQYF. CDR3 nucleotide sequence: TGTGCCAGCAACCAACGGGGGTTTACCTACGAGCAGTACTTC.

The V call is TRBV4-1, the J call TRBJ1-2, with D hard to call. The V gene's germline CDR1 is MGHRA and CDR2 YSYEKL. This CDR3 is built from 12 residues. V was cut by 0 bases and J by 8 bases, with 7 bases left in between. Here the CDR3 reads CASSQDSYGYTF. The CDR3 bases are TGCGCCAGCAGCCAAGACAGTTACGGCTACACCTTC.

The chain is built from TRBV4-1 and TRBJ2-5; 12 positions agree with TRBD2. Trimming removed 5 bases from V and 2 bases from J; junction bases left unmatched: 6. The CDR3 is made up of 16 amino acids. Germline CDR1 reads MGHRA; CDR2 reads YSYEKL. CDR3 sequence (DNA): TGCGCCAGCAGCTACCCCGGGACTAGCGGGCAAGAGACCCAGTACTTC. Translation gives CASSYPGTSGQETQYF.

The chain is built from TRBV6-4 and TRBJ2-1, with 11 bases that match TRBD2. With 6 bases clipped from V and 12 bases from J, the junction kept 10 bases outside the gene matches. Germline V gene sequence: CDR1 MRHNA, CDR2 SNTAGT. This CDR3 is built from 14 residues. The chain's CDR3 is CASSLLAGVLWQFF. CDR3 nucleotides: TGTGCCAGCAGCCTACTAGCGGGGGTTTTGTGGCAGTTCTTC.

The chain uses TRBV6-6 and TRBJ1-6; D call uncertain. This CDR3 comprises 15 residues. Trimming cost V 7 bases and J 7 bases, with 17 bases left between them. Germline CDR1 reads MNHNY; CDR2 reads SVGAGI (reference sequence). CDR3 region: CASTLTAVGNSPLHF. In DNA, the CDR3 is TGTGCCAGCACCCTGACCGCGGTGGGGAATTCACCCCTCCACTTT.

The V and J genes are TRBV10-3 and TRBJ2-2, with D perhaps matching TRBD1 (6 bases). Germline V gene sequence: CDR1 ENHRY, CDR2 SYGVKD. V lost 0 bases to trimming and J lost 1 base, with 9 bases between them. This CDR3 contains 16 residues. Here the CDR3 DNA reads TGTGCCATCAGTGAGTCGCAACAGGGGAACACCGGGGAGCTGTTTTTT. Amino acids: CAISESQQGNTGELFF.

This sequence joins TRBV5-1 and TRBJ2-7, with 8 bases fitting TRBD2. Unmatched junction bases numbered 15, after V lost 4 bases and J lost 3 bases. Germline-derived CDR1 and CDR2 are SGHRS and YFSETQ. This CDR3 spans 17 amino acids. The CDR3 sequence is CASSPTRLSGGLYEQYF. DNA for the CDR3: TGCGCCAGCAGCCCGACGAGGCTAAGCGGGGGTCTCTACGAGCAGTACTTC.

The CDR3 sequence: CAWNTGGSGNSPLHF. The DNA for the CDR3 is TGTGCCTGGAACACAGGGGGGTCGGGCAATTCACCCCTCCACTTT. This chain joins TRBV30 and TRBJ1-6; 8 bases line up with TRBD1. Looked up from germline, CDR1 is GTSNPN and CDR2 is SVGIG (reference sequence). This CDR3 comprises 15 residues. J was trimmed by 7 bases and V by 4 bases; bases with no gene match: 9.

V usage is TRBV5-1 and J usage is TRBJ2-3, with 8 bases that match TRBD2. This CDR3 spans 14 amino acids. CDR1 is SGHRS, CDR2 YFSETQ, per germline. Trimming took 0 bases from V and 3 from J; bases not matched to a gene: 0. This CDR3 is CASSLGLATDTQYF. CDR3 DNA: TGCGCCAGCAGCTTGGGACTAGCGACAGATACGCAGTATTTT.

J is TRBJ1-6 and V is TRBV21-1; TRBD1, the table's D call, lacks a check against the DNA. TRBV21-1 is annotated as a pseudogene. CDR3 size: 16 residues. CDR3 loop: CASSKGWAMDNSPLHF. In nucleotides, the CDR3 is TGTGCCAGCAGCAAGGGTTGGGCAATGGATAATTCACCCCTCCACTTT.

The genes are TRBV6-1 and TRBJ1-5; tentative D call: TRBD1 (5 bases). The germline gives CDR1 MNHNS, CDR2 SASEGT. The CDR3 loop spans 15 amino acids. V was clipped by 4 bases and J by 1 base, with 11 bases between them. DNA of the CDR3: TGTGCCAGCAGTGCCACGACAGTAAGCAATCAGCCCCAGCATTTT. It is translated as CASSATTVSNQPQHF.

The chain couples TRBV7-9 to TRBJ2-5; weak D call: TRBD2 (6 bases). V shed 2 bases and J shed 3 bases, with 16 bases lying between them. Germline CDR1 is SEHNR and CDR2 is FQNEAQ (reference sequence). The CDR3 runs to 16 residues. Here the CDR3 reads CASSLSGGASKETQYF. CDR3 bases: TGTGCCAGCAGCTTATCGGGCGGGGCCTCTAAAGAGACCCAGTACTTC.

The CDR3 loop is CASQRTSPYSGANVLTF. The CDR3 nucleotides are TGTGCCTCCCAAAGGACTAGCCCCTACTCTGGGGCCAACGTCCTGACTTTC. V usage is TRBV30 and J usage is TRBJ2-6; 8 nucleotides match TRBD2. This CDR3 contains 17 residues. The germline gives CDR1 GTSNPN, CDR2 SVGIG (reference sequence). V trimming: 7 bases; J trimming: 0 bases; junction bases outside the gene matches: 11.

The rearrangement uses TRBV7-9 and TRBJ2-5, with D possibly being TRBD1 (5 bases). The germline V gene has CDR1 SEHNR and CDR2 FQNEAQ (reference sequence). The CDR3 runs to 14 residues. V shed 1 base and J shed 2 bases, with 8 bases lying between them. The CDR3 spells CASSLVSGQETQYF. CDR3 sequence (DNA): TGTGCCAGCAGCTTAGTTTCAGGGCAAGAGACCCAGTACTTC.

This rearrangement joins TRBV7-2 to TRBJ1-2; D remains unclear. Germline V gene data show CDR1 as SGHTA and CDR2 as FQGNSA. The V and J ends lost 2 bases and 4 bases respectively, with 23 bases between them. The CDR3 contains 18 residues. CDR3 DNA sequence: TGTGCCAGCAGCTTAAGATGGCAGCTCCCCAACGGCCTCTATGGCTACACCTTC. Translating it yields CASSLRWQLPNGLYGYTF.

The J gene is TRBJ2-3, the V gene TRBV18, with 14 positions matching TRBD2. From germline, CDR1 is KGHSH and CDR2 LQKENI. With 3 bases clipped from V and 2 bases from J, the junction kept 4 bases outside the gene matches. There are 17 residues in the CDR3. CDR3 DNA sequence: TGTGCCAGCTCACCCCGACTAGCGGGGGGGACCACAGATACGCAGTATTTT. This translates into CASSPRLAGGTTDTQYF.

V and J are TRBV6-5 and TRBJ1-1; no clear D gene. Germline lookup yields CDR1 MNHEY and CDR2 SVGAGI. The CDR3 totals 16 residues. V shed 2 bases and J shed 1 base, with 14 bases lying between them. This chain's CDR3 is CASSYKIARANTEAFF. DNA for the CDR3: TGTGCCAGCAGTTACAAAATTGCTCGAGCGAACACTGAAGCTTTCTTT.